The entry below gives a single TCR beta chain sequence along with its context. The V segment lost 8 bases and the J segment 5 bases; nucleotides outside the gene matches: 15. The germline V gene has CDR1 MDHEN and CDR2 SYDVKM. The CDR3 length is 16 residues. As handled by the study authors: Researchers report that nucleated cell counts were estimated from reference gene primer amplification. Only in-frame clones appear in the TCRdb table, and some are missing; sequencing was by immunoSEQ multiplex PCR. V and J calls plus clone size are reproduced from that table; the DNA served to infer D and trimming. This table has 65,000 to 95,000 clones, about 88% appearing once. These data come from a study of blood T cell repertoires in COVID-19. Study-level information: Both acute and convalescent COVID-19 samples were obtained from the United States, Italy and Spain. In each case, the material was cDNA or gDNA derived from T cells, B-cell-depleted T cells, or PBMCs.

The chain carries TRBV28 and TRBJ1-5; 7 bases match TRBD1. The sequencing sample was made of peripheral blood. This sequence originates from an older man with active or convalescent COVID-19. The CDR3 here is CASRDLIRGRDQPQHF. The CDR3 DNA reads TGTGCCAGCCGAGACCTTATAAGGGGGCGCGATCAGCCCCAGCATTTT.